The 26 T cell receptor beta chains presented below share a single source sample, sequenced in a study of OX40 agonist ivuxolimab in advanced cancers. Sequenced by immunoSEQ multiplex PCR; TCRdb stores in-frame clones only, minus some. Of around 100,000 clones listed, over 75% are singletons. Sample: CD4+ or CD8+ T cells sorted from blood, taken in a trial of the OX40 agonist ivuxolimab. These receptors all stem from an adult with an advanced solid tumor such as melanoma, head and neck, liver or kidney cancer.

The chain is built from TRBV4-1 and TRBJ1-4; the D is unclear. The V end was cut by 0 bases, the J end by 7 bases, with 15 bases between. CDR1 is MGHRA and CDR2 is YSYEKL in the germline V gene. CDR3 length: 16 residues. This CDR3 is CASSQERHGLSEKLFF. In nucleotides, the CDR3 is TGCGCCAGCAGCCAAGAACGACATGGCTTAAGTGAAAAACTGTTTTTT.

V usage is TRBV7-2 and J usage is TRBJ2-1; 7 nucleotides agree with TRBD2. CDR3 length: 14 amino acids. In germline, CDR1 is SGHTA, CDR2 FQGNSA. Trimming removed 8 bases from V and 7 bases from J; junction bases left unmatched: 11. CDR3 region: CASDKVAGGNEQFF. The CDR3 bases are TGTGCCAGCGATAAGGTAGCGGGTGGGAATGAGCAGTTCTTC.

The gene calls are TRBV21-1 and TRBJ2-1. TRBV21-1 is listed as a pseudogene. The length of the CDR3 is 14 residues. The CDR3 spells CASSKTAVSHEQFF. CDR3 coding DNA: TGTGCCAGCAGCAAAACGGCAGTGTCCCATGAGCAGTTCTTC.

Written as DNA, the CDR3 is TGTGCCAGCAGTTTACTTTCTAGCGGGGGATACAATGAGCAGTTCTTC. It codes for CASSLLSSGGYNEQFF. The V and J genes are TRBV11-2 and TRBJ2-1, with 10 bases matching TRBD2. This CDR3 contains 16 residues. The germline V gene encodes CDR1 SGHAT and CDR2 FQNNGV. V was pared by 6 bases and J by 4 bases, with 9 bases of the junction left unmatched.

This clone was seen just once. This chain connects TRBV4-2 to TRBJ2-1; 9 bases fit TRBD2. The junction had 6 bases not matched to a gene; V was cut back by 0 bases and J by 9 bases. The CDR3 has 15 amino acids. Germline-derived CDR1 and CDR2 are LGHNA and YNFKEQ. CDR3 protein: CASSQDLGLAVEQFF. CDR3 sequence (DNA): TGTGCCAGCAGCCAAGATCTGGGACTAGCAGTTGAGCAGTTCTTC.

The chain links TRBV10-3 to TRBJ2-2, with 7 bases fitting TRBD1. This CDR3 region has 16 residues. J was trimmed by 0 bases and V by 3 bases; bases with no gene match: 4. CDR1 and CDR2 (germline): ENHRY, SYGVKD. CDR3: CAISDRGQSNTGELFF. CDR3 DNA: TGTGCCATCAGTGACAGGGGACAGTCGAACACCGGGGAGCTGTTTTTT.

CDR3 in amino acids: CAISDGGLHYEQYF. The CDR3 DNA reads TGTGCCATCAGTGATGGGGGACTTCACTACGAGCAGTACTTC. This chain uses TRBV10-3 with TRBJ2-7, with TRBD2 as a possible D gene (6 bases). The germline CDR1 and CDR2 sequences are ENHRY and SYGVKD. The CDR3 is 14 amino acids. V was cut by 3 bases and J by 3 bases, with 12 bases left in between.

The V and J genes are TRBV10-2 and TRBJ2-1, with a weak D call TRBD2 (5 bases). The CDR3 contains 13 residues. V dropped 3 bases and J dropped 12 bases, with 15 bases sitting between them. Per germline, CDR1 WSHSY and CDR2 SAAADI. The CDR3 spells CASSETRLERQFF. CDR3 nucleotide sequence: TGCGCCAGCAGTGAAACTAGATTGGAAAGGCAGTTCTTC.

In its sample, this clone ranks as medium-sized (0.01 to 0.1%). This chain's CDR3 is CASSTDSNQPQHF. CDR3 sequence (DNA): TGTGCCAGCAGCACGGATAGCAATCAGCCCCAGCATTTT. The chain uses TRBV5-5 and TRBJ1-5, with D unclear. This CDR3 contains 13 residues. The V and J ends lost 4 bases and 0 bases respectively, with 5 bases between them. CDR1 and CDR2 from the germline V gene are SGHKS and YYEKEE (reference sequence).

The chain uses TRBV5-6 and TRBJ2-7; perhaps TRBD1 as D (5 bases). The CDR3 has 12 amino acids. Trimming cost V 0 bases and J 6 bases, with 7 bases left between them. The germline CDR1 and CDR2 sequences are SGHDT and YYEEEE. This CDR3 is CASSLAGFEQYF. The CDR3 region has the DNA TGTGCCAGCAGCTTGGCAGGGTTCGAGCAGTACTTC.

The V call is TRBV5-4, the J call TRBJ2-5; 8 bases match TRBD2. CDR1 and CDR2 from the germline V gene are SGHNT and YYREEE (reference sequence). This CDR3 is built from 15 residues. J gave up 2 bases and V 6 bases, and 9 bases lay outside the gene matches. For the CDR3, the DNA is TGTGCCAGCATCCGGGAGGGCAGGCCGCAAGAGACCCAGTACTTC. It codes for CASIREGRPQETQYF.

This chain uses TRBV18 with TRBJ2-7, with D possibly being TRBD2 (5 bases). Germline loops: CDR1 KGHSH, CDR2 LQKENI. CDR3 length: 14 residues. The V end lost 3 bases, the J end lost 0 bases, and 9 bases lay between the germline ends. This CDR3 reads CASSPAGRSYEQYF. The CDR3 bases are TGTGCCAGCTCACCGGCGGGCCGCTCCTACGAGCAGTACTTC.

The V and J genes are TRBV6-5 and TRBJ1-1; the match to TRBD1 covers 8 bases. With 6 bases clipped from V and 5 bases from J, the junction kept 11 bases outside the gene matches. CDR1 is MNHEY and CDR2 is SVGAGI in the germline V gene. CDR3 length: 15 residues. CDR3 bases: TGTGCCAGCAGGGACAGGGAAAAGGTGTGGACTGAAGCTTTCTTT. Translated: CASRDREKVWTEAFF.

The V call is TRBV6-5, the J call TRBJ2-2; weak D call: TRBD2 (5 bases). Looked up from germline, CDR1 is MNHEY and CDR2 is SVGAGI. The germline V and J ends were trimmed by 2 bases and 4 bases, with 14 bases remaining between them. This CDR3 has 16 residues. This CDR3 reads CASSYVWELGTGELFF. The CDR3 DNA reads TGTGCCAGCAGTTACGTCTGGGAGTTGGGCACCGGGGAGCTGTTTTTT.

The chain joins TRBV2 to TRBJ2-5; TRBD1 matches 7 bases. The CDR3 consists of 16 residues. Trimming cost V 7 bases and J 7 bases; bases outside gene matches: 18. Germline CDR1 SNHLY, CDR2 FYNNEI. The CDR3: CASTLRDSGRGSTQYF. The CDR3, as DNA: TGTGCCAGCACTTTACGGGACAGCGGAAGAGGGTCGACCCAGTACTTC.

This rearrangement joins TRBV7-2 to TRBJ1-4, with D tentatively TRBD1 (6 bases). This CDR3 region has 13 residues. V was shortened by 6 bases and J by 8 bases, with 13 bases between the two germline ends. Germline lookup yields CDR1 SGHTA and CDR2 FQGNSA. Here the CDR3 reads CASRGGVNEKLFF. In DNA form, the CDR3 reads TGTGCCAGCAGAGGGGGAGTTAACGAAAAACTGTTTTTT.

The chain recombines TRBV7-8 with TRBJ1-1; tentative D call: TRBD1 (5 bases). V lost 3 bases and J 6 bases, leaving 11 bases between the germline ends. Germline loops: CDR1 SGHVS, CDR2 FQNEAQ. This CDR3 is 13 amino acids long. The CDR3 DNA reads TGTGCCAGCAGCTTCGGGGGGGGTTCTGAAGCTTTCTTT. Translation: CASSFGGGSEAFF.

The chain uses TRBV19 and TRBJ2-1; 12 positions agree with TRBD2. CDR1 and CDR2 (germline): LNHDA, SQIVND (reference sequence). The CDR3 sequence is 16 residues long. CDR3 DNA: TGTGCAGTCAGGGCTAGCGGGAGGGGAACCTACAATGAGCAGTTCTTC. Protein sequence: CAVRASGRGTYNEQFF.

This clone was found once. CDR3 loop: CASSRFGTVGELFF. The DNA for the CDR3 is TGTGCCAGCAGTCGCTTTGGGACAGTCGGGGAGCTGTTTTTT. The rearrangement uses TRBV28 and TRBJ2-2, with 7 nucleotides matching TRBD1. CDR1 and CDR2 (germline): MDHEN, SYDVKM. The trim removed 5 bases at V and 7 bases at J, leaving 7 bases unmatched. The CDR3 is 14 amino acids.

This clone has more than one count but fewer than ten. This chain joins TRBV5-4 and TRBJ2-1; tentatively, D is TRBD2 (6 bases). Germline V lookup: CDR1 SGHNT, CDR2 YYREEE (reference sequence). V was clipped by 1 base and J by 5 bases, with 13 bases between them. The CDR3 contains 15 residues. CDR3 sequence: CASSLFGGSNNEQFF. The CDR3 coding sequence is TGTGCCAGCAGCTTGTTTGGGGGGTCAAACAATGAGCAGTTCTTC.

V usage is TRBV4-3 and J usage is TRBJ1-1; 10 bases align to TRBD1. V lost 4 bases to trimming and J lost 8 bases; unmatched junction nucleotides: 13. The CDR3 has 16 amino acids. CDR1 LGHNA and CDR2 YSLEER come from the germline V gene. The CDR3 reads CASSLTGQGGLLEAFF. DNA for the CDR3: TGCGCCAGCAGCCTCACCGGACAGGGGGGCCTACTGGAAGCTTTCTTT.

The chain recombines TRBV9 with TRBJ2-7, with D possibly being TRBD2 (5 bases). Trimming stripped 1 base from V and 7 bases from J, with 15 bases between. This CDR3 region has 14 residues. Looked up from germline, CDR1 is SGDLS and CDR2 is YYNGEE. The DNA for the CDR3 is TGTGCCAGCAGCGTACTTGAAGGGAGCCCAGAGCAGTACTTC. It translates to CASSVLEGSPEQYF.

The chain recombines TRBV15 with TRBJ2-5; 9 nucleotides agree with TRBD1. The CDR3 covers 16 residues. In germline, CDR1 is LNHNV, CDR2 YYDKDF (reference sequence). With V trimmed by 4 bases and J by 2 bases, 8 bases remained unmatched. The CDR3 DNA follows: TGTGCCACCAGCACGATGAAGGGACAGGGTCAAGAGACCCAGTACTTC. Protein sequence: CATSTMKGQGQETQYF.

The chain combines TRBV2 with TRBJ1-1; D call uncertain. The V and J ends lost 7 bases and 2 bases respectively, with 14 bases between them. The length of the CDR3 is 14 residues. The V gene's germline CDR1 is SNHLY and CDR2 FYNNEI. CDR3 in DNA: TGTGCCAGCATGCTCTCGCTGGGAAACACTGAAGCTTTCTTT. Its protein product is CASMLSLGNTEAFF.

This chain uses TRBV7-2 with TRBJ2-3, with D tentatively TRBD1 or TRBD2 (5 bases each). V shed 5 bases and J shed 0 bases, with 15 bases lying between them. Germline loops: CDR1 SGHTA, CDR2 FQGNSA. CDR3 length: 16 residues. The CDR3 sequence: CASSPWTGGSTDTQYF. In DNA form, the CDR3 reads TGTGCCAGCAGCCCGTGGACTGGGGGTAGCACAGATACGCAGTATTTT.

DNA of the CDR3: TGTGCCAGCAGCCCGGGACTAGCGGGAGGAGGGAGGAGGGCAGATACGCAGTATTTT. This gives the protein CASSPGLAGGGRRADTQYF. V usage is TRBV5-4 and J usage is TRBJ2-3; 15 nucleotides align to TRBD2. CDR3 length: 19 residues. Unmatched junction bases numbered 13, after V lost 4 bases and J lost 4 bases. Germline CDR1 reads SGHNT; CDR2 reads YYREEE (reference sequence). Full variable domain (remainder filled in from reference TRBV5-4 and TRBJ2-3): ETGVTQSPTHLIKTRGQQVTLRCSSQSGHNTVSWYQQALGQGPQFIFQYYREEENGRGNFPPRFSGLQFPNYSSELNVNALELDDSALYLCASSPGLAGGGRRADTQYFGPGTRLTVL.